This T cell receptor beta chain stems from a study of metastatic and nonmetastatic thyroid tumors. The wider study: The study looked at repertoires side by side in blood and in tumor or nodule tissue from malignant and benign thyroid patients.

Germline CDR1 reads GTSNPN; CDR2 reads SVGIG (reference sequence). The V gene lost 3 bases and the J gene lost 0 bases, with 17 bases spanning the gap. CDR3 size: 16 residues. Patients were all untreated before their thyroid surgery. Through MiXCR, TCRdb re-clonotyped the PCR reads. The sample consists of 33,000 or so clones, roughly 20% of them appearing once. The rearrangement joins TRBV30 to TRBJ1-2; no reliable D call. Sequenced input: blood. This receptor was obtained from a female donor with papillary thyroid cancer or a benign thyroid nodule (not recorded which). Some clones in this sample may be carry-over from other donors' samples. CDR3 sequence reads: CAWRERGPLANYGYTF. DNA of the CDR3: TGTGCCTGGAGAGAGCGCGGCCCGCTTGCTAACTATGGCTACACCTTC.